The clone carrying this TCR beta chain was detected only once. What it recognizes is unknown. The sample comes from a study of T cell responses to AZD1222 COVID-19 vaccine. The protocol was immunoSEQ multiplex PCR, while the TCRdb copy is restricted to in-frame clones and leaves out a portion. There are about 150,000 clones in the sample; around 90% occur only once, and less than 5% lies in the top ten. Points from the study as a whole: Most donors were white British and more were female, and clonal diversity was possibly underestimated. Repertoire collection took place solely once the T cell response had peaked. Baseline seropositivity occurred in only six AZD1222 recipients.

The V gene lost 3 bases and the J gene lost 5 bases, with 7 bases spanning the gap. Germline V gene lookup returns CDR1 SQVTM and CDR2 ANQGSEA. This CDR3 is built from 12 residues. This specimen consisted of peripheral blood, obtained 28 days after the second AZD1222 dose. The clonotype comes from an adult who received the AZD1222 COVID-19 vaccine. The genes are TRBV29-1 and TRBJ2-2, with D unclear. The CDR3 DNA sequence: TGCAGCGTTGATGCGGCGACCGGGGAGCTGTTTTTT. Amino acids: CSVDAATGELFF.